A single T cell receptor beta chain is shown here with its context. The antigen is undetermined. These data originate in a study of blood T cells in healthy people across ages. Germline lookup yields CDR1 SGHKS and CDR2 YYEKEE (reference sequence). V was clipped by 3 bases and J by 8 bases; unmatched bases: 7. The CDR3 contains 16 residues. Findings of the study overall: Fewer expanded clones and more diversity marked long-lived versus aged donors. Older age went with lower TCR beta diversity per million T cells, in a roughly linear way.

The second PCR ran about 6 to 12 cycles with a sample-barcoded 5' primer and J-beta primers. Each cDNA molecule was tagged by a template-switch adaptor with 12 random nucleotides. TCRdb called the 5' RACE reads again in MiXCR, with one record for every CDR3 protein. Counted here are fewer than 700,000 distinct CDR3 sequences, 40% to 45% occurring once; the ten biggest clones make up about 32%. The sequence was obtained from a man at least 80 years old in good health. V and J are TRBV5-5 and TRBJ2-1; TRBD2 matches 14 bases. Sequencing used blood. The CDR3 DNA reads as TGTGCCAGCAGCTGGGGACTAGCGGGAGAGTTTTATGAGCAGTTCTTC. Translating gives CASSWGLAGEFYEQFF.